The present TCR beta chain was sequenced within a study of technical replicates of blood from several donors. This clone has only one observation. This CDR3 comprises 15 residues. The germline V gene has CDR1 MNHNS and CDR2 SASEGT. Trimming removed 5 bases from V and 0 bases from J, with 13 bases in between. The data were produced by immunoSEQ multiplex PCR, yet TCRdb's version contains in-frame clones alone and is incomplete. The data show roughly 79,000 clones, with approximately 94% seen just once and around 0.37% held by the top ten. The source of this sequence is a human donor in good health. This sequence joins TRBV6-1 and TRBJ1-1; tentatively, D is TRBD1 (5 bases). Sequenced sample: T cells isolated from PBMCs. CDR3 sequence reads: CASSPARAMNTEAFF. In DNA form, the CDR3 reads TGTGCCAGCAGTCCGGCCAGGGCTATGAACACTGAAGCTTTCTTT.